The text below deals with one T cell receptor beta chain. The sample is drawn from a study of blood T cell repertoires in COVID-19. Study-wide background: T cells, B-cell-depleted T cells, or PBMCs provided the cDNA or gDNA that served as material.

The CDR3 spans 18 residues. Trimming removed 1 base from V and 4 bases from J, with 21 bases in between. The germline V gene has CDR1 SGHAT and CDR2 FQNNGV. Methods used by the authors: Reference gene primer amplification yielded estimated nucleated cell counts. TCRdb's table, derived via immunoSEQ multiplex PCR, lists solely in-frame clones and lacks some. The V and J calls and the clone size are those of that table, but D and trimming were determined from the DNA. The table lists about 140,000 clones, more than 70% of them singletons. The specimen sequenced was peripheral blood. The source of this sequence is a woman aged 55-75 years with acute or convalescent COVID-19. The J gene is TRBJ2-3, the V gene TRBV11-2; D possibly corresponds to TRBD2 (6 bases). CDR3 nucleotide sequence: TGTGCCAGCAGCTTAGTCGCTCGCCTACCCGGGGGTTCAGATACGCAGTATTTT. Protein sequence: CASSLVARLPGGSDTQYF.